This T cell receptor beta chain was recorded in a study of T cells in Graves' hyperthyroidism and ophthalmopathy. The V gene lost 0 bases and the J gene lost 9 bases, with 12 bases spanning the gap. The germline V gene encodes CDR1 MGHRA and CDR2 YSYEKL. The CDR3 is made up of 14 amino acids. From RNA transcripts, TCR beta CDR3 regions were amplified. TCR CDR3 underwent first-round RT-PCR with the HTBI primer set. TCRdb reanalysed the multiplex PCR reads using MiXCR and keeps one entry per CDR3 protein. The sample contains some 400,000 distinct CDR3 sequences, approximately 12% of which appear only once.

The specimen sequenced was blood. The chain joins TRBV4-1 to TRBJ2-1; D tentatively fits TRBD1 or TRBD2 (5 bases each). The TCR comes from a man under 40 with Graves' hyperthyroidism that later progressed to Graves' ophthalmopathy. The CDR3 DNA reads as TGCGCCAGCAGCCAAGAAAGAGGGGTGGCTGAGCAGTTCTTC. This gives the protein CASSQERGVAEQFF.